This TCR beta chain was documented in a study of early T cells in non-severe SARS-CoV-2 infection. The CDR3 sequence is 13 residues long. V was pared by 5 bases and J by 4 bases, with 12 bases between. CDR1 is SEHNR and CDR2 is FQNEAQ in the germline V gene (reference sequence). This clonotype was observed a few times. Its cognate antigen is unknown. Study-level points and caveats: Matching with VDJdb favored anti-spike CD8 responses (missing private and CD4 specificities).

The TCR library protocol attached unique molecular identifiers to the individual cDNA molecules. TCRdb re-called the 5' RACE reads through MiXCR, storing one row per CDR3 protein. Counted here are nearly 90,000 distinct CDR3 sequences, about an eighth occurring once; the ten biggest clones make up roughly 7.2%. This receptor was obtained from an adult who was a healthcare worker with PCR-confirmed SARS-CoV-2 infection or an uninfected control (not recorded which). V usage is TRBV7-9 and J usage is TRBJ2-7; D might be TRBD2 (5 bases). Specimen: whole blood. In nucleotides, the CDR3 is TGTGCCAGCAGCCCCGTCGCGGGTTACGAGCAGTACTTC. Amino acids: CASSPVAGYEQYF.